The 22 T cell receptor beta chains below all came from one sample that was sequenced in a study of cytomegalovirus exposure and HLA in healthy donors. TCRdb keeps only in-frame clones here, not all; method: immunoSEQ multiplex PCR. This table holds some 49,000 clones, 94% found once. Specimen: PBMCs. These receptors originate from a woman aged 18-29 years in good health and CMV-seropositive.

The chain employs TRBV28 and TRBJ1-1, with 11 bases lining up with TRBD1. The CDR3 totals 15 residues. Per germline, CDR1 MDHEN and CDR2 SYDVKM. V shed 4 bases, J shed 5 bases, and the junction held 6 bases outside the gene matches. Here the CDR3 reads CASSSPGTGGTEAFF. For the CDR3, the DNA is TGTGCCAGCAGTTCGCCCGGGACAGGGGGTACTGAAGCTTTCTTT. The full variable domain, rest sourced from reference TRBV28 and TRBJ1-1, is DVKVTQSSRYLVKRTGEKVFLECVQDMDHENMFWYRQDPGLGLRLIYFSYDVKMKEKGDIPEGYSVSREKKERFSLILESASTNQTSMYLCASSSPGTGGTEAFFGQGTRLTVV.

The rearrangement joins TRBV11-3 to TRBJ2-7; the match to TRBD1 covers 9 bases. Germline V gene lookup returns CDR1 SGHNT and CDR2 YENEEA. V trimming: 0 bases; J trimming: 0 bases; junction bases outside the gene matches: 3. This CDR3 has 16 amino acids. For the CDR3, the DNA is TGTGCCAGCAGCTTAGATGGGGGACAGGGCTCCTACGAGCAGTACTTC. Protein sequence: CASSLDGGQGSYEQYF.

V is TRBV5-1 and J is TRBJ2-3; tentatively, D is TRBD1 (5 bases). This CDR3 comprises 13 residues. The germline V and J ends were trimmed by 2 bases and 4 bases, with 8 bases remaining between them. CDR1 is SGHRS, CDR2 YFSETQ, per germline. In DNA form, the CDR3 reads TGCGCCAGCAGCTTAAGACAGTCAGATACGCAGTATTTT. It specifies CASSLRQSDTQYF.

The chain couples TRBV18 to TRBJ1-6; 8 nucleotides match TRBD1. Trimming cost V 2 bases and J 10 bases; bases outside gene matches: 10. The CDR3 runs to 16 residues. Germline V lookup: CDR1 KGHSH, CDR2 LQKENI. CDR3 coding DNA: TGTGCCAGCTCACCAGAGGGACAGGTCATTCCCTCACCCCTCCACTTT. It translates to CASSPEGQVIPSPLHF.

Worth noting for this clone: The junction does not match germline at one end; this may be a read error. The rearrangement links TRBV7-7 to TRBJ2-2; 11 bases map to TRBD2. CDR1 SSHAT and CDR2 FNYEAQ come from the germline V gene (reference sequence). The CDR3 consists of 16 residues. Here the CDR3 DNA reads TGTGCTAGCAGCTTACGACTAGCGGGGACCACCGGGGAGCTGTTTTTT. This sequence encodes CASSLRLAGTTGELFF.

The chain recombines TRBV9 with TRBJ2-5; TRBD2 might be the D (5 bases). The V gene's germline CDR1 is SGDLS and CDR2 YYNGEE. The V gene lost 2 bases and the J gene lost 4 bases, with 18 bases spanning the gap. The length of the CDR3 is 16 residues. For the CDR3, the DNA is TGTGCCAGCAGCGTCAAGGACTCCTCCCATGTAGAGACCCAGTACTTC. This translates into CASSVKDSSHVETQYF.

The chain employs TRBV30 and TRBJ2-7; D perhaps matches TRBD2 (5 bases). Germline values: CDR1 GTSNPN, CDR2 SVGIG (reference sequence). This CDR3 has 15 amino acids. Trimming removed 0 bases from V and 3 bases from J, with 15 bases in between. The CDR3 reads CAWSVGGAVLYEQYF. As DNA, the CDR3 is TGTGCCTGGAGTGTTGGAGGAGCAGTTCTCTACGAGCAGTACTTC.

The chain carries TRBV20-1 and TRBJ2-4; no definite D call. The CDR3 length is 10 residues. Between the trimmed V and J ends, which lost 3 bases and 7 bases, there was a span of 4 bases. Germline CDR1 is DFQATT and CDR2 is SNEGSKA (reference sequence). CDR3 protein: CSASRNIQYF. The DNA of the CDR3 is TGCAGTGCTAGTCGTAACATTCAGTACTTC.

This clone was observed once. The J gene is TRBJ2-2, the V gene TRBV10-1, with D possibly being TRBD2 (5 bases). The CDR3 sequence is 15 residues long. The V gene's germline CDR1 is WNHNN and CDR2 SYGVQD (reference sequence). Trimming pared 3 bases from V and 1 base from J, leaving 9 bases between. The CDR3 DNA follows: TGCGCCAGCAGTGACGGGGTTTGGAACACCGGGGAGCTGTTTTTT. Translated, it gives CASSDGVWNTGELFF.

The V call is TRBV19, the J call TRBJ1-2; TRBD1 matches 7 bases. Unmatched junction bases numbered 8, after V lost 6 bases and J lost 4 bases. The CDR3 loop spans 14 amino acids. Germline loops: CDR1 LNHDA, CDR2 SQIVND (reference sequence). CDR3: CASSPGQIFYGYTF. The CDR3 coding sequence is TGTGCCAGTAGCCCGGGACAGATCTTCTATGGCTACACCTTC.

The CDR3 coding sequence is TGTGCCAGTAGTATCGGTGGCAGGGGGACTTACGAGCAGTACTTC. This gives the protein CASSIGGRGTYEQYF. The V call is TRBV19, the J call TRBJ2-7; tentative D call: TRBD1 (7 bases). The ends were cut back, 3 bases at V and 4 bases at J, with 16 bases in the middle. This CDR3 comprises 15 residues. CDR1 is LNHDA and CDR2 is SQIVND in the germline V gene (reference sequence).

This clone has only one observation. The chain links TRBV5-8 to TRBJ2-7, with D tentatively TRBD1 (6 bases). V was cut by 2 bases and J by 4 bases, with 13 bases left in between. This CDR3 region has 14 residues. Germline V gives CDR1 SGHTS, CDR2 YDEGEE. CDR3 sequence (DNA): TGTGCCAGCAGCTTCTCACCCCAGGGGTACGAGCAGTACTTC. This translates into CASSFSPQGYEQYF.

This CDR3 reads CASSTTGVDQPQHF. CDR3 sequence (DNA): TGTGCCAGTAGTACGACAGGGGTCGATCAGCCCCAGCATTTT. The gene calls are TRBV19 and TRBJ1-5, with 8 bases identical to TRBD1. The CDR3 sequence is 14 residues long. Losses at the gene ends were 4 bases for V and 5 bases for J; bases not matched to a gene: 4. Germline V CDR1 and CDR2: LNHDA, SQIVND (reference sequence).

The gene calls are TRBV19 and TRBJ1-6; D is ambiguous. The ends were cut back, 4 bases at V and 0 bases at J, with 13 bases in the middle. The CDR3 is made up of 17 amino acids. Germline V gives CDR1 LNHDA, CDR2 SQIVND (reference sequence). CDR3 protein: CASSSSSRSSYNSPLHF. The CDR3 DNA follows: TGTGCCAGTAGTAGCTCTTCGCGGAGCTCCTATAATTCACCCCTCCACTTT.

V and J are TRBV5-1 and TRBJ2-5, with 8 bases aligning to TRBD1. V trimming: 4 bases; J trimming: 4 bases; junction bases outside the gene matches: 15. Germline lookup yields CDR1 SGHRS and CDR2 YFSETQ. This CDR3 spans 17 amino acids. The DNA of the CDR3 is TGCGCCAGCAGCCCAGAATCGGACAGGGTCAACGGAGAGACCCAGTACTTC. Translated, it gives CASSPESDRVNGETQYF.

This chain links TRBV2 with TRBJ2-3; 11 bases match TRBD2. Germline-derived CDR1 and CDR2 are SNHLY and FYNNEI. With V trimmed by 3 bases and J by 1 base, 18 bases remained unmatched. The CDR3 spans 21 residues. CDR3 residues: CASSDEASGRTVGEGTDTQYF. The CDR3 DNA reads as TGTGCCAGCAGTGATGAAGCTAGCGGGAGGACCGTTGGGGAGGGCACAGATACGCAGTATTTT.

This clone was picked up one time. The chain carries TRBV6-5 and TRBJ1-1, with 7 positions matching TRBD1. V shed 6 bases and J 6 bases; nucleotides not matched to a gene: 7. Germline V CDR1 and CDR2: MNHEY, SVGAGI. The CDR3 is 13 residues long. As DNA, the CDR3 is TGTGCCAGCAGGGACAGGTCCGGGGCTGAAGCTTTCTTT. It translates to CASRDRSGAEAFF.

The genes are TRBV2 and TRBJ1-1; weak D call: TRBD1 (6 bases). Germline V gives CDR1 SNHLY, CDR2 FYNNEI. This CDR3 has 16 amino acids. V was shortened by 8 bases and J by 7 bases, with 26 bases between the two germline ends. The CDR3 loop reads CASRGGGGGPTGEAFF. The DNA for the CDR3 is TGTGCCAGCCGTGGGGGGGGCGGGGGACCCACCGGTGAAGCTTTCTTT.

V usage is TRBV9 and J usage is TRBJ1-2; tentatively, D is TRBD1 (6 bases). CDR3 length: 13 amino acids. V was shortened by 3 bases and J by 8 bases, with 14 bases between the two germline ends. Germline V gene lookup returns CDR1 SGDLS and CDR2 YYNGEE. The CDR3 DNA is TGTGCCAGCAGCGCGACGGACAGACCGGGCTACACCTTC. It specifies CASSATDRPGYTF.

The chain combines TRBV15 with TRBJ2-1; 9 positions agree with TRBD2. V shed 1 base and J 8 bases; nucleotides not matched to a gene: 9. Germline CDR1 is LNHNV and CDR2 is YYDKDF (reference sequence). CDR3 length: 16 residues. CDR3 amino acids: CATSRGRAGGPDEQFF. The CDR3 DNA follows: TGTGCCACCAGCAGAGGTCGGGCGGGAGGGCCCGATGAGCAGTTCTTC.

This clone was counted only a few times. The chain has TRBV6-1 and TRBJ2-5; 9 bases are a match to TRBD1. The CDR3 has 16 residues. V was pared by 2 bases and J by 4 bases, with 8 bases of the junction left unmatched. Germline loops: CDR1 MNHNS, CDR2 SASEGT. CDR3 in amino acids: CASSEFTGQGSETQYF. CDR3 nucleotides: TGTGCCAGCAGTGAATTTACAGGACAGGGGTCAGAGACCCAGTACTTC.

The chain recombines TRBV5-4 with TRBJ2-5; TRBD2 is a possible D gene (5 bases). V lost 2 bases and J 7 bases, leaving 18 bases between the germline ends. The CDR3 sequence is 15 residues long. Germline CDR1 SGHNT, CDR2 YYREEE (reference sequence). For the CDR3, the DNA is TGTGCCAGCAGCTTATGGGGTAGCGTGGCAGGGACCCAGTACTTC. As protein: CASSLWGSVAGTQYF.